This T cell receptor beta chain was recovered during a study of blood T cell repertoires in COVID-19. The data were produced by immunoSEQ multiplex PCR, yet TCRdb's version contains in-frame clones alone and is incomplete. Here the sample spans roughly 40,000 clones, over 70% being singletons. A single count supports this clone. The TCR comes from a woman older than 75 with acute or convalescent COVID-19. The sequencing input was peripheral blood.

CDR3 coding DNA: TGTGCCAGCTCACCAGGAGTAACGGAGACCCAGTACTTC. Translating gives CASSPGVTETQYF. This chain connects TRBV18 to TRBJ2-5, with D unclear. V was trimmed by 2 bases and J by 5 bases, leaving 9 bases between them. The CDR3 sequence is 13 residues long. Germline CDR1 is KGHSH and CDR2 is LQKENI.